Following are 8 T cell receptor beta chains from one sample sequenced in a study of T cell responses to AZD1222 COVID-19 vaccine (dated by TCRdb to the early 2020s). Library preparation employed the immunoSEQ multiplex PCR assay. Held by TCRdb, this immuneACCESS table contains in-frame sequences only and omits some clones. Under half of the omission traces to an unresolved V gene where checked; the cause of the rest is unknown. Across this sample there are over 150,000 clones, with about nine tenths seen only once. Clones ranked in the top ten supply 3% to 4% of the sample. In light of the paper, this sample's time point label describes: about 28 days (+/-7) after the second vaccine dose. Sequencing used peripheral blood, obtained 28 days after the second AZD1222 dose. The receptors derive from an adult who received the AZD1222 COVID-19 vaccine.

The chain is built from TRBV4-1 and TRBJ2-5; 13 positions agree with TRBD2. Unmatched junction bases numbered 6, after V lost 5 bases and J lost 3 bases. Looked up from germline, CDR1 is MGHRA and CDR2 is YSYEKL. The CDR3 runs to 16 residues. Here the CDR3 reads CASSFRLAGGEETQYF. The CDR3 DNA sequence: TGCGCCAGCAGCTTCCGACTAGCGGGAGGAGAAGAGACCCAGTACTTC.

V is TRBV5-4 and J is TRBJ1-1; 7 nucleotides match TRBD1. The CDR3 is made up of 15 amino acids. The junction had 6 bases not matched to a gene; V was cut back by 4 bases and J by 0 bases. The germline CDR1 and CDR2 sequences are SGHNT and YYREEE (reference sequence). The CDR3, as DNA: TGTGCCAGCAGCCGACAGGGTGGGATGAACACTGAAGCTTTCTTT. This translates into CASSRQGGMNTEAFF.

This chain uses TRBV28 with TRBJ1-2; no definite D call. Germline V gives CDR1 MDHEN, CDR2 SYDVKM. CDR3 length equals 14 residues. The V end lost 6 bases, the J end lost 4 bases, and 15 bases lay between the germline ends. CDR3 sequence reads: CASRSPVGLYGYTF. The CDR3 region has the DNA TGTGCCAGCAGGTCGCCAGTTGGGCTCTATGGCTACACCTTC.

This rearrangement joins TRBV28 to TRBJ1-4, with D possibly being TRBD1 (6 bases). The CDR3 extends over 20 amino acids. Trimming took off 5 bases at V and 0 bases at J, with 25 bases between the two ends. From germline, CDR1 is MDHEN and CDR2 SYDVKM. The CDR3 DNA reads as TGTGCCAGCAGTACAGGACAGAGATCACCCCTTGGGCCAACTAATGAAAAACTGTTTTTT. Encoded protein: CASSTGQRSPLGPTNEKLFF.

J is TRBJ2-5 and V is TRBV24-1; D perhaps matches TRBD1 (6 bases). This CDR3 spans 15 amino acids. Trimming removed 0 bases at V and 5 bases at J, with 12 bases between. Germline values: CDR1 KGHDR, CDR2 SFDVKD. Written as DNA, the CDR3 is TGTGCCACCAGTGATTTGCGGGACATTCGGGAGACCCAGTACTTC. Its translation is CATSDLRDIRETQYF.

The rearrangement uses TRBV5-1 and TRBJ2-7, with unresolved D. CDR1 is SGHRS and CDR2 is YFSETQ in the germline V gene. The CDR3 extends over 16 amino acids. V was cut by 0 bases and J by 3 bases, with 16 bases left in between. Here the CDR3 DNA reads TGCGCCAGCAGCTTGGGCCCCGGTAGGGAAGGCTACGAGCAGTACTTC. Its translation: CASSLGPGREGYEQYF.

The genes are TRBV14 and TRBJ2-7; D is uncertain. Trimming removed 6 bases from V and 3 bases from J, with 9 bases in between. This CDR3 has 12 residues. Germline V gene sequence: CDR1 SGHDN, CDR2 FVKESK. The DNA of the CDR3 is TGTGCCAGCAGTCACAGAAACTACGAGCAGTACTTC. It specifies CASSHRNYEQYF.

The CDR3 DNA follows: TGTGCCAGTAGCACCCTAGCGGGAGGAGAGACCCAGTACTTC. Amino acid sequence: CASSTLAGGETQYF. The V and J genes are TRBV19 and TRBJ2-5; 11 bases fit TRBD2. Looked up from germline, CDR1 is LNHDA and CDR2 is SQIVND (reference sequence). Trimming cost V 6 bases and J 4 bases; bases outside gene matches: 4. The CDR3 is 14 residues long.